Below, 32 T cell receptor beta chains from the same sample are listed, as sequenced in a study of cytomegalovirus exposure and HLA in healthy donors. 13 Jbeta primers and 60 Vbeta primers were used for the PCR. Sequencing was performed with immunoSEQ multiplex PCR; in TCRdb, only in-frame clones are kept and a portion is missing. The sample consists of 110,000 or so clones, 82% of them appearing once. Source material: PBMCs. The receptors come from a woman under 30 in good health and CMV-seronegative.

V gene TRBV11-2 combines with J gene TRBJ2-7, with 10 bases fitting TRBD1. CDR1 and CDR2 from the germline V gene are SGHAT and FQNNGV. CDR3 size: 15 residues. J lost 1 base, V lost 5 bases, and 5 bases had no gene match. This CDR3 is CASSLRTGGSYEQYF. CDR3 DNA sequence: TGTGCCAGCAGCCTCCGGACAGGGGGTTCCTACGAGCAGTACTTC.

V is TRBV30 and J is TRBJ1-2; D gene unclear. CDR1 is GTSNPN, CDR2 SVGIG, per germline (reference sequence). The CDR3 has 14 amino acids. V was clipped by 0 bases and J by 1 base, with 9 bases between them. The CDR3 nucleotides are TGTGCCTGGAGTGTGGGCGCCCTTAACTATGGCTACACCTTC. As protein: CAWSVGALNYGYTF. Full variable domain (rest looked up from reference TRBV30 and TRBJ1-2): SQTIHQWPATLVQPVGSPLSLECTVEGTSNPNLYWYRQAAGRGLQLLFYSVGIGQISSEVPQNLSASRPQDRQFILSSKKLLLSDSGFYLCAWSVGALNYGYTFGSGTRLTVV.

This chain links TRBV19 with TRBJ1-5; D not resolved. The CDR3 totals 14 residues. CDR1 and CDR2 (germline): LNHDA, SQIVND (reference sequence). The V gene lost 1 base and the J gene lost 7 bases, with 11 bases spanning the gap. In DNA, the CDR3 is TGTGCCAGTAGTATAGCGCAACGAGCCCAGCCCCAGCATTTT. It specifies CASSIAQRAQPQHF.

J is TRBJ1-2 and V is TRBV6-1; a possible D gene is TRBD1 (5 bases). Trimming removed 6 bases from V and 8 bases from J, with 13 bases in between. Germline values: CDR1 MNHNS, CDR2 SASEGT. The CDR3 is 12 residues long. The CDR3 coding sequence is TGTGCCAGCAGGGTAGACAGCCGGGGCTACACCTTC. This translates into CASRVDSRGYTF.

The CDR3 DNA reads as TGCAGCGTTGAAGGGCAATTTAACACTGAAGCTTTCTTT. Protein: CSVEGQFNTEAFF. This sequence joins TRBV29-1 and TRBJ1-1; D uncertain. V lost 1 base and J 2 bases, leaving 8 bases between the germline ends. The V gene's germline CDR1 is SQVTM and CDR2 ANQGSEA. This CDR3 region has 13 residues.

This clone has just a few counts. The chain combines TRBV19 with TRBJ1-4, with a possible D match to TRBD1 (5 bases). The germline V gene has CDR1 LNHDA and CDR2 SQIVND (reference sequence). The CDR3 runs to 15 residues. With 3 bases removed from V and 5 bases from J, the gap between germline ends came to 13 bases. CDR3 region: CASSIGYRLNEKLFF. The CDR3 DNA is TGTGCCAGTAGTATCGGATACAGGCTCAATGAAAAACTGTTTTTT.

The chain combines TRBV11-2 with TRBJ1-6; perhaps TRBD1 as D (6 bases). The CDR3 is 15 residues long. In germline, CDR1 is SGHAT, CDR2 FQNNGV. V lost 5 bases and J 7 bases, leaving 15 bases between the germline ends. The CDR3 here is CASSRAGAPNSPLHF. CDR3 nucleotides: TGTGCCAGCAGCCGAGCGGGGGCCCCAAATTCACCCCTCCACTTT.

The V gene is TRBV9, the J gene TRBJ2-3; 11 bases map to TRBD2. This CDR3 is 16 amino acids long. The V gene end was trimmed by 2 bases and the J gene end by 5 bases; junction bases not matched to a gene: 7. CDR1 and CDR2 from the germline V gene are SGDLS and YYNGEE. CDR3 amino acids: CASSVSRLAGGDTQYF. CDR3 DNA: TGTGCCAGCAGCGTTTCTCGTCTAGCGGGAGGAGATACGCAGTATTTT.

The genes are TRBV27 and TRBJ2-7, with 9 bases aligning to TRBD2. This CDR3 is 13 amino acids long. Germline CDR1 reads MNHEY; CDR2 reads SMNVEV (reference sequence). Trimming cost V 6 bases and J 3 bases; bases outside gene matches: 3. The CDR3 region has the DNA TGTGCCAGCAGCTGGCGGGGGGGCTACGAGCAGTACGTC. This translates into CASSWRGGYEQYV.

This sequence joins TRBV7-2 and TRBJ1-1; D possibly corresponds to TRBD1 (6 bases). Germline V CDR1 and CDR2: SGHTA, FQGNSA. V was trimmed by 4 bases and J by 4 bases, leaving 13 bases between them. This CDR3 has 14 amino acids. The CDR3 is CASSSVGGLTEAFF. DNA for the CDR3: TGTGCCAGCAGCTCGGTCGGGGGGCTCACTGAAGCTTTCTTT.

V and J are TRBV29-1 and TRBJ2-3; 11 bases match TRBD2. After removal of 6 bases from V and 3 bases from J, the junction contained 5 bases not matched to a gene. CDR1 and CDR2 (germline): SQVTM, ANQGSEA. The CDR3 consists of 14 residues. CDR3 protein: CSVTTSGNTDTQYF. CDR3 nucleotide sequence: TGCAGCGTGACGACTAGCGGGAATACAGATACGCAGTATTTT.

The CDR3 region is CASSPLKRDGQETQYF. CDR3 DNA: TGTGCCAGCTCACCCCTTAAGAGGGATGGACAAGAGACCCAGTACTTC. The J gene is TRBJ2-5, the V gene TRBV18; tentative D call: TRBD2 (5 bases). The V and J ends lost 3 bases and 2 bases respectively, with 16 bases between them. In germline, CDR1 is KGHSH, CDR2 LQKENI. The CDR3 runs 16 residues.

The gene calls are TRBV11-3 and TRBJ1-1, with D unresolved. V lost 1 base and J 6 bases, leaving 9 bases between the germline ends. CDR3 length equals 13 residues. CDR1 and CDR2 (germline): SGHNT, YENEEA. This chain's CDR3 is CASSLVRSAEAFF. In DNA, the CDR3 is TGTGCCAGCAGCTTAGTGAGGTCTGCTGAAGCTTTCTTT.

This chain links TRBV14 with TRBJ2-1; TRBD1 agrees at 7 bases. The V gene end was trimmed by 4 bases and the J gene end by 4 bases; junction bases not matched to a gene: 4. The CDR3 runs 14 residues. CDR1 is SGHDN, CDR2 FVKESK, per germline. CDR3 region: CASSPEGQYNEQFF. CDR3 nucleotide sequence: TGTGCCAGCAGCCCTGAGGGACAGTACAATGAGCAGTTCTTC.

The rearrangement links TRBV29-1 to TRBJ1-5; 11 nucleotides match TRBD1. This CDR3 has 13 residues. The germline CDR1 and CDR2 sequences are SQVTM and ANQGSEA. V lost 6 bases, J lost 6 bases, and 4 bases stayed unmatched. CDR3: CSVGQGETQPQHF. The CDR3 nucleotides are TGCAGCGTGGGACAGGGGGAAACTCAGCCCCAGCATTTT.

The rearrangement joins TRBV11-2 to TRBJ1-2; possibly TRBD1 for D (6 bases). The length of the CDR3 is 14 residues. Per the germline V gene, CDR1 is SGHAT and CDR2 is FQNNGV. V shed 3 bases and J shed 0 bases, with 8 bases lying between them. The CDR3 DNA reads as TGTGCCAGCAGCTTGGGGGGGCCTAACTATGGCTACACCTTC. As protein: CASSLGGPNYGYTF. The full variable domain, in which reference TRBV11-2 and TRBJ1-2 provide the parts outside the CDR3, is EAGVAQSPRYKIIEKRQSVAFWCNPISGHATLYWYQQILGQGPKLLIQFQNNGVVDDSQLPKDRFSAERLKGVDSTLKIQPAKLEDSAVYLCASSLGGPNYGYTFGSGTRLTVV.

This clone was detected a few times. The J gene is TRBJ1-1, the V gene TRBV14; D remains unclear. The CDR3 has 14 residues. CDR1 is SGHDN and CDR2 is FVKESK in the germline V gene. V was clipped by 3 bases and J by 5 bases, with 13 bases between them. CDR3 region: CASSHVGRVTEAFF. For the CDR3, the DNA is TGTGCCAGCAGCCATGTGGGGAGGGTGACTGAAGCTTTCTTT.

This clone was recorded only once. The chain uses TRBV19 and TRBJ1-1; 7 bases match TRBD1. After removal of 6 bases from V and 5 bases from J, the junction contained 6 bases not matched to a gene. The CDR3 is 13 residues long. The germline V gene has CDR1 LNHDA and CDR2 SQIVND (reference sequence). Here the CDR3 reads CASRGTGETEAFF. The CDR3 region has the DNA TGTGCCAGTAGGGGTACAGGGGAAACTGAAGCTTTCTTT.

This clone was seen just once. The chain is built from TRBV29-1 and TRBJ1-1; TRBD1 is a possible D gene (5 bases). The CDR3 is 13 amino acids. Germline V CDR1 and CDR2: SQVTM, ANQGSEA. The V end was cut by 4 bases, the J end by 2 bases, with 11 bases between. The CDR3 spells CSVVGHDNTEAFF. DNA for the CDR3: TGCAGCGTTGTGGGGCACGACAACACTGAAGCTTTCTTT.

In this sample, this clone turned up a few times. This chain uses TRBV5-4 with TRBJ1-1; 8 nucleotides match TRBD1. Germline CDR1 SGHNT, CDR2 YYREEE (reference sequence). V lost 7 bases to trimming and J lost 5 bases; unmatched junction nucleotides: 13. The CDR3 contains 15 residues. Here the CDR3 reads CASSRTGTLGTEAFF. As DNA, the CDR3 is TGTGCCAGCTCAAGGACAGGGACTCTGGGGACTGAAGCTTTCTTT.

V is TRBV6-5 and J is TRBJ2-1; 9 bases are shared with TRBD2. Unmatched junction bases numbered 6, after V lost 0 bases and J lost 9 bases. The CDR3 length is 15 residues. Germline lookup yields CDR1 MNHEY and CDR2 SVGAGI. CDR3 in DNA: TGTGCCAGCAGTTACTCGAGCCTAGCGGGGCGTGAGCAGTTCTTC. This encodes CASSYSSLAGREQFF.

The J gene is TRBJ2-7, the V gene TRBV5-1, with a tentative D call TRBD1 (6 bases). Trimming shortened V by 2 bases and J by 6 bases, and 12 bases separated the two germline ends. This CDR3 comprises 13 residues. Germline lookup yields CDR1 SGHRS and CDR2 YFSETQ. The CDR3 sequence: CASSFLQGAEQYF. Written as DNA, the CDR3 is TGCGCCAGCAGCTTCCTACAGGGTGCCGAGCAGTACTTC.

The chain's CDR3 is CASSLSPSGRYSYNEQFF. CDR3 DNA sequence: TGTGCCAGCAGCTTGAGTCCTAGCGGGAGGTACTCCTACAATGAGCAGTTCTTC. The chain joins TRBV11-2 to TRBJ2-1, with 11 bases lining up with TRBD2. The V and J ends lost 3 bases and 0 bases, in that order; junction bases with no gene match: 7. CDR3 length: 18 residues. Germline assignment: CDR1 SGHAT and CDR2 FQNNGV.

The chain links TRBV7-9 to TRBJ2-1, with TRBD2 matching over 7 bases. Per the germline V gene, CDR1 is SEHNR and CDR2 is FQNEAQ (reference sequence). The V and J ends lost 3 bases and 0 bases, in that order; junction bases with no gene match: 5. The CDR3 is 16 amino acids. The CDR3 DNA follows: TGTGCCAGCAGCTTCGGGGGGAGTCCCTCCTACAATGAGCAGTTCTTC. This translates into CASSFGGSPSYNEQFF.

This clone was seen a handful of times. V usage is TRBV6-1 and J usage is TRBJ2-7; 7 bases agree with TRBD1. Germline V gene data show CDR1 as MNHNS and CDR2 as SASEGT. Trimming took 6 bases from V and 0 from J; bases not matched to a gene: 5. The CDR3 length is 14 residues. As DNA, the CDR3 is TGTGCCAGCAGCTCCCGGGACAGCTCCTACGAGCAGTACGTC. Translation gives CASSSRDSSYEQYV.

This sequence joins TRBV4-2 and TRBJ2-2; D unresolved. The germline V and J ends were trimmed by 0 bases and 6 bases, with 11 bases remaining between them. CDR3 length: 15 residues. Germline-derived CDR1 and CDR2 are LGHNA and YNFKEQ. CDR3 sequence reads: CASSQDISWAGELFF. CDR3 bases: TGTGCCAGCAGCCAAGATATTAGCTGGGCCGGGGAGCTGTTTTTT.

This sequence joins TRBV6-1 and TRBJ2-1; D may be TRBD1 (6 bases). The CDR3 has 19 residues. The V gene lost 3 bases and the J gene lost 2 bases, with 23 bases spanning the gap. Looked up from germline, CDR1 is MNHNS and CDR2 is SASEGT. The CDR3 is CASSDPPGAYVDPYNEQFF. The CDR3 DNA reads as TGTGCCAGCAGTGACCCCCCAGGGGCCTATGTCGATCCCTACAATGAGCAGTTCTTC.

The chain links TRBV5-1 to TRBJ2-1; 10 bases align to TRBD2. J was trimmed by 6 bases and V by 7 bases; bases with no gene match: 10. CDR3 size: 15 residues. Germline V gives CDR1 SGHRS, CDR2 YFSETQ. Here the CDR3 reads CASARGAGGPNEQFF. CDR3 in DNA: TGCGCCAGCGCCCGAGGAGCGGGAGGGCCCAATGAGCAGTTCTTC.

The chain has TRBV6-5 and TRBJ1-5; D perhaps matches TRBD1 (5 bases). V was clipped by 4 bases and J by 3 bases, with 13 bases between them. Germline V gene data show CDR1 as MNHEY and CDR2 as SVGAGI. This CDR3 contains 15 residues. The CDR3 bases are TGTGCCAGCAGTTCTCCAGGGCGATACAATCAGCCCCAGCATTTT. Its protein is CASSSPGRYNQPQHF.

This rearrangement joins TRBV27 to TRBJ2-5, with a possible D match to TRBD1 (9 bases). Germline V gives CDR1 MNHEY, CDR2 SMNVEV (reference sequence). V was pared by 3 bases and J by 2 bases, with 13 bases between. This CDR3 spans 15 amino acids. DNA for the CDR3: TGTGCCAGCAGTTTTAGCGGGACAGGGCAAGAGACCCAGTACTTC. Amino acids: CASSFSGTGQETQYF.

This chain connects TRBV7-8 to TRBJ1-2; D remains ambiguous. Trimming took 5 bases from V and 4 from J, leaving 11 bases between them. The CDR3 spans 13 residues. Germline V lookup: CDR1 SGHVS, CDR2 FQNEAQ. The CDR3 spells CASSGDVTYGYTF. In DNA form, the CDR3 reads TGTGCCAGCAGCGGAGACGTAACCTATGGCTACACCTTC.

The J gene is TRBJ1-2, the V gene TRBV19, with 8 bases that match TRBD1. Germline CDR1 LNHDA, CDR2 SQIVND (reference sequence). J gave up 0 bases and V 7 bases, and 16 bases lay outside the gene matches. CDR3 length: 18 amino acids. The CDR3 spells CASNTGRGQALANYGYTF. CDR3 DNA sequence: TGTGCCAGTAACACGGGCCGGGGACAGGCATTGGCTAACTATGGCTACACCTTC.